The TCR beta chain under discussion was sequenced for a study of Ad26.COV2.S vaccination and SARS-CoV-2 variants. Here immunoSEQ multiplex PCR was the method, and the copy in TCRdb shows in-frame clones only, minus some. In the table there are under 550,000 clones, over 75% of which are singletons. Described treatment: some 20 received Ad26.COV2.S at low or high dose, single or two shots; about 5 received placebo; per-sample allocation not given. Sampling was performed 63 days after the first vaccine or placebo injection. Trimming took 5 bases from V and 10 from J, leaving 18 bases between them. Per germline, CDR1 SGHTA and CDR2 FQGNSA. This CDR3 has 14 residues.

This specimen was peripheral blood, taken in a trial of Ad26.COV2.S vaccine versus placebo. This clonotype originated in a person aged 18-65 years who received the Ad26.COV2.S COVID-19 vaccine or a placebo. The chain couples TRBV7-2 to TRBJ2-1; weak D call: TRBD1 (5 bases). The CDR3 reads CASSPQGAEEEQFF. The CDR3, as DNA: TGTGCCAGCAGCCCCCAGGGCGCCGAGGAAGAGCAGTTCTTC. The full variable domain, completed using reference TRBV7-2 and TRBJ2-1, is GAGVSQSPSNKVTEKGKDVELRCDPISGHTALYWYRQSLGQGLEFLIYFQGNSAPDKSGLPSDRFSAERTGGSVSTLTIQRTQQEDSAVYLCASSPQGAEEEQFFGPGTRLTVL.